This T cell receptor beta chain derives from a study of CD8 T cells in ankylosing spondylitis. The junction had 7 bases not matched to a gene; V was cut back by 6 bases and J by 5 bases. CDR3 length: 14 residues. Via MiXCR, TCRdb re-called the 5' RACE reads, giving one row per CDR3 protein. The table has about 340,000 distinct CDR3 sequences, 20% to 25% seen once. This clonotype has just a few counts. Input material: blood, either unsorted or a sorted T cell fraction (not recorded which). The sequence derives from a male donor with ankylosing spondylitis or in good health (not recorded which). J is TRBJ2-3 and V is TRBV12-3 or TRBV12-4; 8 bases agree with TRBD2. The CDR3 DNA sequence: TGTGCCAGCAGCCCCTCAACTAGCGGAGATACGCAGTATTTT. Protein: CASSPSTSGDTQYF.